A selection of T cell receptor beta chains follows, all from one sample in a study of molecular identifiers for immune sequencing clone quantification. From the PCR reads, TCRdb called clonotypes with MiXCR, one entry per CDR3 protein. This table holds approximately 20,000 distinct CDR3 sequences, about a fifth found once. The sequenced material came from naive CD8+ T cells from blood, with Jurkat cell RNA spiked in. The receptors come from a human donor in good health. Some libraries in this study had Jurkat cell RNA spiked in. The CDR3 runs from the conserved cysteine through the conserved F or W. D genes are given only for firm matches. Not every row has a clone size; where given, it reads once, few, many or a size class.

many,TRBD1,TRBV29-1,TRBJ1-1,CSVRQGTKAFF,TGCAGCGTGAGACAGGGGACTAAAGCTTTCTTT
many,.,TRBV9,TRBJ2-1,CASSPGLEQFF,TGTGCCAGCAGCCCCGGTCTTGAGCAGTTCTTC
few,.,TRBV28,TRBJ2-3,CASNQRTISTDTQYF,TGTGCCAGCAACCAGCGGACGATTAGCACAGATACGCAGTATTTT
.,TRBD2,TRBV12-3/TRBV12-4,TRBJ2-1,CASSSDWGGNYAEQFF,TGTGCCAGCAGCTCCGACTGGGGGGGGAACTATGCTGAGCAGTTCTTC
.,.,TRBV29-1,TRBJ2-4,CSVILGPKNIQYF,TGCAGCGTTATACTAGGGCCGAAAAACATTCAGTACTTC
.,.,TRBV9,TRBJ2-3,CASSVGRVTDTQYF,TGTGCCAGCAGCGTGGGCAGGGTCACAGATACGCAGTATTTT
few,TRBD1,TRBV3-1,TRBJ2-7,CASSRPGTGFYEQYF,TGTGCCAGCAGTCGACCCGGGACAGGGTTCTACGAGCAGTACTTC
many,.,TRBV15,TRBJ2-7,CATSRAFDSLGEQYF,TGTGCCACCAGCAGAGCCTTCGACTCCCTCGGCGAGCAGTACTTC
few,.,TRBV13,TRBJ2-1,CASSLDWDKNEQFF,TGTGCCAGCAGCTTAGATTGGGACAAAAATGAGCAGTTCTTC
.,TRBD1,TRBV27,TRBJ2-7,CASRGTGAYEQYF,TGTGCCAGCAGGGGGACAGGGGCCTACGAGCAGTACTTC
.,TRBD2,TRBV28,TRBJ2-5,CASSWLAGEDQETQYF,TGTGCCAGCAGTTGGCTCGCGGGAGAGGACCAAGAGACCCAGTACTTC
many,TRBD1,TRBV4-1,TRBJ2-2,CASSRQGENTGELFF,TGCGCCAGCAGTAGACAGGGGGAAAACACCGGGGAGCTGTTTTTT
many,TRBD1,TRBV6-2/TRBV6-3,TRBJ1-1,CASITPRDSYTEAFF,TGTGCCAGCATAACTCCTCGGGACAGCTACACTGAAGCTTTCTTT
many,.,TRBV4-3,TRBJ1-1,CASSFSQVGNTEAFF,TGCGCCAGCAGCTTCTCACAGGTGGGGAACACTGAAGCTTTCTTT
few,.,TRBV7-8,TRBJ1-5,CASSLYSHKGQPQHF,TGTGCCAGCAGCCTTTATAGCCACAAAGGTCAGCCCCAGCATTTT
few,.,TRBV28,TRBJ2-5,CASSPEKETQYF,TGTGCCAGCAGTCCCGAGAAAGAGACCCAGTACTTC
.,.,TRBV7-3,TRBJ2-1,CASSLGEIGRNEQFF,TGTGCCAGCAGCTTGGGAGAGATCGGTAGGAATGAGCAGTTCTTC
.,TRBD1,TRBV13,TRBJ2-5,CASSLGEQGTLETQYF,TGTGCCAGCAGCTTAGGAGAACAGGGGACATTGGAGACCCAGTACTTC
few,.,TRBV21-1,TRBJ2-7,CASSKTPSVAETSSYEQYF,TGTGCCAGCAGCAAAACCCCTAGCGTCGCCGAGACCAGCTCCTACGAGCAGTACTTC
many,TRBD2,TRBV29-1,TRBJ2-4,CSVSLTKGLAGLKNIQYF,TGCAGCGTTAGCCTGACCAAGGGACTAGCGGGGCTCAAAAACATTCAGTACTTC
.,.,TRBV5-6,TRBJ2-7,CASSLGGGQGITAAYYEQYF,TGTGCCAGCAGCTTGGGCGGTGGGCAGGGAATTACGGCGGCGTATTACGAGCAGTACTTC
medium-sized,.,TRBV4-3,TRBJ1-2,CASSQEVTMGSRGYTF,TGCGCCAGCAGCCAAGAAGTTACCATGGGGTCTAGGGGCTACACCTTC
few,TRBD1,TRBV6-6,TRBJ2-1,CASSYSTARGYDEQFF,TGTGCCAGCAGTTACTCGACGGCCAGGGGGTACGATGAGCAGTTCTTC
many,.,TRBV7-8,TRBJ1-2,CASSAPRRGEDYGYTF,TGTGCCAGCAGCGCCCCCCGCCGGGGCGAGGACTATGGCTACACCTTC
many,TRBD1,TRBV9,TRBJ2-2,CASSDPFRGRTDTGELFF,TGTGCCAGCAGCGACCCATTCAGGGGGCGTACGGACACCGGGGAGCTGTTTTTT
many,TRBD1,TRBV28,TRBJ2-7,CASSFSGQAYEQYF,TGTGCCAGCAGCTTCTCGGGACAGGCCTACGAGCAGTACTTC
many,TRBD2,TRBV27,TRBJ2-1,CASSRPGLAGNNEQFF,TGTGCCAGCAGTCGACCAGGACTAGCGGGAAACAATGAGCAGTTCTTC
few,.,TRBV6-5,TRBJ2-5,CASSPGPETQYF,TGTGCCAGCAGTCCGGGACCGGAGACCCAGTACTTC
many,TRBD1,TRBV9,TRBJ2-6,CASSTSRDRKHREANVLTF,TGTGCCAGCAGCACGAGCCGGGACAGAAAACACAGGGAGGCCAACGTCCTGACTTTC
.,.,TRBV27,TRBJ2-1,CASSLSGNYNEQFF,TGTGCCAGCAGTCTTAGCGGAAACTACAATGAGCAGTTCTTC
many,TRBD1,TRBV6-2/TRBV6-3,TRBJ2-3,CASSDRTGQTTDTQYF,TGTGCCAGCAGCGACAGAACGGGACAGACCACAGATACGCAGTATTTT
.,.,TRBV4-2,TRBJ2-7,CASSPIVGEPSYEQYF,TGTGCCAGCAGCCCGATCGTGGGGGAACCCAGCTACGAGCAGTACTTC
medium-sized,.,TRBV20-1,TRBJ2-1,CSARDPGHEQFF,TGCAGTGCTAGAGATCCCGGGCATGAGCAGTTCTTC
many,.,TRBV19,TRBJ2-7,CASSRDAYEQYF,TGTGCCAGTAGCCGGGATGCCTACGAGCAGTACTTC
.,.,TRBV12-3/TRBV12-4,TRBJ2-2,CASSFITTGELFF,TGTGCCAGCAGTTTTATAACTACCGGGGAGCTGTTTTTT
.,TRBD1,TRBV28,TRBJ1-6,CASSWGQGYNSPLHF,TGTGCCAGCAGTTGGGGACAGGGGTATAATTCACCCCTCCACTTT
medium-sized,.,TRBV6-5,TRBJ2-7,CASSFRDEQYF,TGTGCCAGCAGTTTCCGTGACGAGCAGTACTTC
many,TRBD2,TRBV7-2,TRBJ2-1,CASSYAGGSYNEQFF,TGTGCCAGCAGCTACGCGGGGGGCTCCTACAATGAACAGTTCTTC
many,TRBD2,TRBV20-1,TRBJ2-5,CSARDPSGSWETQYF,TGCAGTGCTAGAGATCCTAGCGGGAGTTGGGAGACCCAGTACTTC
.,.,TRBV11-1,TRBJ2-7,CASNFGHLYEQYF,TGTGCCAGCAACTTTGGACACCTTTACGAGCAGTACTTC
medium-sized,TRBD1,TRBV2,TRBJ1-1,CASSEYRQGGNTEAFF,TGTGCCAGCAGTGAATACCGACAGGGTGGAAACACTGAAGCTTTCTTT
many,TRBD1,TRBV28,TRBJ1-5,CASSILLDRGNQPQHF,TGTGCCAGCAGCATCCTCTTGGACAGGGGTAATCAGCCCCAGCATTTT
many,.,TRBV6-6,TRBJ1-1,CASSPRGPEAFF,TGTGCCAGCAGCCCCAGGGGACCTGAAGCTTTCTTT
few,TRBD2,TRBV2,TRBJ2-7,CASSWTSGTYEQYF,TGTGCCAGCAGTTGGACTAGCGGGACCTACGAGCAGTACTTC
many,.,TRBV28,TRBJ1-5,CASSLWGQPQHF,TGTGCCAGCAGTTTATGGGGGCAGCCCCAGCATTTT
.,.,TRBV19,TRBJ2-7,CASSIGHSYEQYF,TGTGCCAGTAGTATCGGACATTCCTACGAGCAGTACTTC
.,.,TRBV7-2,TRBJ2-7,CASSLQLPPYEQYF,TGTGCCAGCAGCTTACAGCTCCCCCCCTACGAGCAGTACTTC
many,.,TRBV5-1,TRBJ1-1,CASSLRGGNTEAFF,TGCGCCAGCAGCCTGCGCGGCGGGAACACTGAAGCTTTCTTT
.,.,TRBV20-1,TRBJ2-5,CSATLVGTTQETQYF,TGCAGTGCAACCTTGGTAGGGACCACCCAAGAGACCCAGTACTTC
.,.,TRBV20-1,TRBJ1-2,CSAAGQLFYGYTF,TGCAGTGCTGCCGGACAGCTGTTCTATGGCTACACCTTC
many,.,TRBV7-3,TRBJ2-5,CASSLIGGVQETQYF,TGTGCCAGCAGCTTAATTGGCGGGGTCCAAGAGACCCAGTACTTC
.,.,TRBV27,TRBJ2-1,CASSLSGGNSYNEQFF,TGTGCCAGCAGTCTCTCGGGCGGGAACTCCTACAATGAGCAGTTCTTC
many,TRBD2,TRBV29-1,TRBJ2-1,CSVGKAGGEQFF,TGCAGCGTTGGAAAGGCGGGAGGTGAGCAGTTCTTC
.,TRBD2,TRBV10-2,TRBJ2-3,CASSWEGPLDTQYF,TGCGCCAGCAGTTGGGAGGGTCCCTTGGATACGCAGTATTTT
few,.,TRBV29-1,TRBJ2-1,CSGKIADSSYNEQFF,TGCAGCGGAAAAATAGCGGATAGCTCCTACAATGAGCAGTTCTTC
many,.,TRBV20-1,TRBJ2-7,CSARALGGWDEQYF,TGCAGTGCTAGAGCTTTAGGAGGGTGGGACGAGCAGTACTTC
many,.,TRBV28,TRBJ2-7,CASSPNPLPFEQYF,TGTGCCAGCAGCCCGAACCCCCTTCCCTTCGAGCAGTACTTC
medium-sized,TRBD1,TRBV29-1,TRBJ2-2,CSVDTGGAVGYTGELFF,TGCAGCGTTGATACAGGGGGCGCGGTGGGGTACACCGGGGAGCTGTTTTTT
.,TRBD1,TRBV20-1,TRBJ2-7,CSAEDRGTNYEQYF,TGCAGTGCTGAAGACAGGGGGACCAACTACGAGCAGTACTTC
many,.,TRBV7-9,TRBJ2-1,CASSLTLPIEQFF,TGTGCCAGCAGCTTGACCCTCCCGATAGAGCAGTTCTTC